Presented here are 11 T cell receptor beta chains from one specimen sequenced in a study of OX40 agonist ivuxolimab in advanced cancers. Profiling relied on immunoSEQ multiplex PCR, and the TCRdb table lists in-frame clones only, not all of them. In the table there are roughly 76,000 clones, about 82% of which are singletons. The sequencing used CD4+ or CD8+ T cells sorted from blood, collected in a trial of the OX40 agonist ivuxolimab. These TCRs come from an adult with an advanced solid tumor such as melanoma, head and neck, liver or kidney cancer.

V is TRBV28 and J is TRBJ2-1; 7 nucleotides line up with TRBD1. CDR1 MDHEN and CDR2 SYDVKM come from the germline V gene. J was trimmed by 8 bases and V by 1 base; bases with no gene match: 11. The CDR3 has 16 amino acids. As DNA, the CDR3 is TGTGCCAGCAGTTTATTCGGGCAGGGGGTGTTGGATGAGCAGTTCTTC. Encoded protein: CASSLFGQGVLDEQFF.

A single count supports this clone. The J gene is TRBJ2-5, the V gene TRBV19, with 10 bases matching TRBD1. CDR3 length: 15 amino acids. Germline V gene lookup returns CDR1 LNHDA and CDR2 SQIVND (reference sequence). With 4 bases clipped from V and 5 bases from J, the junction kept 7 bases outside the gene matches. The CDR3 loop reads CASSTGQGDWETQYF. The CDR3 coding sequence is TGTGCCAGTAGTACCGGACAGGGGGATTGGGAGACCCAGTACTTC.

The chain couples TRBV28 to TRBJ2-3, with D maybe TRBD2 (7 bases). Looked up from germline, CDR1 is MDHEN and CDR2 is SYDVKM. V was trimmed by 6 bases and J by 1 base, leaving 14 bases between them. The CDR3 runs 15 residues. CDR3 sequence reads: CASRPRGARTDTQYF. CDR3 nucleotide sequence: TGTGCCAGCAGGCCCCGGGGGGCTCGCACAGATACGCAGTATTTT.

The chain combines TRBV5-6 with TRBJ1-5; perhaps TRBD1 as D (6 bases). The germline V gene has CDR1 SGHDT and CDR2 YYEEEE. The CDR3 spans 18 residues. V was shortened by 0 bases and J by 1 base, with 17 bases between the two germline ends. CDR3 DNA sequence: TGTGCCAGCAGCTTGGCCTTTACAGGGAGATTGAGCAATCAGCCCCAGCATTTT. Its protein product is CASSLAFTGRLSNQPQHF.

This clone was seen a few times. J is TRBJ1-2 and V is TRBV6-5; 9 positions match TRBD1. The CDR3 runs 16 residues. Per the germline V gene, CDR1 is MNHEY and CDR2 is SVGAGI. V shed 0 bases, J shed 3 bases, and the junction held 5 bases outside the gene matches. The CDR3 reads CASSYSTTGGDYGYTF. The DNA for the CDR3 is TGTGCCAGCAGTTACTCGACGACAGGGGGTGACTATGGCTACACCTTC.

The chain employs TRBV28 and TRBJ1-2; 7 positions agree with TRBD1. The V segment lost 6 bases and the J segment 1 base; nucleotides outside the gene matches: 14. The CDR3 spans 17 residues. Germline values: CDR1 MDHEN, CDR2 SYDVKM. Here the CDR3 DNA reads TGTGCCAGCAGGGCGGGACAGTATTGGGGGCTTAACTATGGCTACACCTTC. Residues: CASRAGQYWGLNYGYTF.

The V and J genes are TRBV30 and TRBJ2-7, with a possible D match to TRBD2 (6 bases). The V end lost 0 bases, the J end lost 2 bases, and 14 bases lay between the germline ends. The CDR3 covers 15 residues. Germline V lookup: CDR1 GTSNPN, CDR2 SVGIG (reference sequence). This chain's CDR3 is CAWSVEQSGAYEQYF. The CDR3 DNA reads TGTGCCTGGAGTGTAGAACAGTCGGGGGCCTACGAGCAGTACTTC.

Comment on this clone: At one end the junction does not follow the germline gene, possibly because of a read error. The gene calls are TRBV5-3 and TRBJ2-3, with 11 bases that match TRBD2. TRBV5-3 is recorded as an ORF, its role being uncertain. The CDR3 runs 15 residues. CDR3 in DNA: TGTGCCAGAAGCTTAATAGCGGGAGGGCCAGATACACAGTATTTT. Protein: CARSLIAGGPDTQYF.

The chain carries TRBV30 and TRBJ2-1, with 10 bases fitting TRBD2. CDR3 length: 14 residues. V trimming: 7 bases; J trimming: 7 bases; junction bases outside the gene matches: 10. Germline V CDR1 and CDR2: GTSNPN, SVGIG (reference sequence). In DNA form, the CDR3 reads TGTGCCTTATCCCCGGGACTAGCGCGGAATGAGCAGTTCTTC. Translating it yields CALSPGLARNEQFF.

The chain links TRBV6-6 to TRBJ2-5; perhaps TRBD1 as D (5 bases). The germline gives CDR1 MNHNY, CDR2 SVGAGI (reference sequence). The CDR3 has 15 amino acids. V shed 5 bases and J shed 0 bases, with 13 bases lying between them. The CDR3 sequence is CASSQGFSNQETQYF. The CDR3 DNA is TGTGCCAGCAGTCAGGGTTTTTCCAACCAAGAGACCCAGTACTTC.

The J gene is TRBJ2-1, the V gene TRBV27, with 8 bases matching TRBD2. The germline gives CDR1 MNHEY, CDR2 SMNVEV (reference sequence). After removal of 5 bases from V and 7 bases from J, the junction contained 10 bases not matched to a gene. This CDR3 contains 15 residues. The CDR3 sequence: CASSLGRGGKNEQFF. The CDR3 nucleotides are TGTGCCAGCAGTCTCGGCCGGGGGGGGAAAAATGAGCAGTTCTTC.